This T cell receptor (beta chain) is from a study of blood T cells in healthy people across ages. Between the trimmed V and J ends, which lost 0 bases and 2 bases, there was a span of 13 bases. The germline V gene encodes CDR1 SGHRS and CDR2 YFSETQ. The CDR3 has 16 amino acids. Samples each yielded at least 5 micrograms of total RNA. This clonotype was seen at least ten times. The authors ran a second PCR of 7 to 11 cycles using a sample-barcoded 5' primer and a J-beta primer mix. TCRdb called the 5' RACE reads again in MiXCR, with one record for every CDR3 protein. The table has about 690,000 distinct CDR3 sequences, approximately 40% seen once; the top ten hold around 30%.

Sequenced input: blood. The sequence came from a man older than 75 in good health. V is TRBV5-1 and J is TRBJ2-3; no reliable D call. The CDR3 protein is CASSLEGATFTDTQYF. The CDR3 DNA follows: TGCGCCAGCAGCTTGGAGGGCGCTACCTTCACAGATACGCAGTATTTT. The variable domain in full, with the rest retrieved from reference TRBV5-1 and TRBJ2-3, is KAGVTQTPRYLIKTRGQQVTLSCSPISGHRSVSWYQQTPGQGLQFLFEYFSETQRNKGNFPGRFSGRQFSNSRSEMNVSTLELGDSALYLCASSLEGATFTDTQYFGPGTRLTVL.